A selection of T cell receptor beta chains follows, all from one sample in a study of CD8 T cells in ankylosing spondylitis. MiXCR was run by TCRdb on the 5' RACE reads, yielding one entry per CDR3 protein. The sample contains under 150,000 distinct CDR3 sequences, roughly 18% of which appear only once. Material for sequencing was blood, either unsorted or a sorted T cell fraction (not recorded which). These receptors were collected from a male donor with ankylosing spondylitis. CDR3s leave out the opening cysteine and the closing phenylalanine or tryptophan. Each record gives: CDR3 protein, D gene, J gene, V gene. D genes are given only for firm matches.

CDR3aa: ASSLGLANKNIQY
d_gene: TRBD2
j_gene: TRBJ2-4
v_gene: TRBV27

CDR3aa: ASSIMGSANYGYT
d_gene: -
j_gene: TRBJ1-2
v_gene: TRBV19

CDR3aa: ASSLFSGRNQPQH
d_gene: -
j_gene: TRBJ1-5
v_gene: TRBV7-8

CDR3aa: ASMGAGELF
d_gene: -
j_gene: TRBJ2-2
v_gene: TRBV27

CDR3aa: ASSLLKGDEQF
d_gene: -
j_gene: TRBJ2-1
v_gene: TRBV7-9

CDR3aa: ASGWGPNEQY
d_gene: -
j_gene: TRBJ2-7
v_gene: TRBV12-5

CDR3aa: ASSQVLGDNQPQH
d_gene: -
j_gene: TRBJ1-5
v_gene: TRBV4-1

CDR3aa: ASSEVLAGGYNEQF
d_gene: TRBD2
j_gene: TRBJ2-1
v_gene: TRBV25-1

CDR3aa: SARNLGLAEHNEQF
d_gene: TRBD2
j_gene: TRBJ2-1
v_gene: TRBV20-1

CDR3aa: ASSQVRGQGNTGELF
d_gene: -
j_gene: TRBJ2-2
v_gene: TRBV3-1

CDR3aa: ASSLGHQQETQY
d_gene: -
j_gene: TRBJ2-5
v_gene: TRBV7-9

CDR3aa: ATSGRASNQPQH
d_gene: -
j_gene: TRBJ1-5
v_gene: TRBV15

CDR3aa: SVTSGSSPGTDTQY
d_gene: TRBD2
j_gene: TRBJ2-3
v_gene: TRBV29-1

CDR3aa: ASSTGTGDQPQH
d_gene: TRBD1
j_gene: TRBJ1-5
v_gene: TRBV27

CDR3aa: ASSFPGQGAFTGELF
d_gene: TRBD1
j_gene: TRBJ2-2
v_gene: TRBV28

CDR3aa: ASSSGDFPHT
d_gene: -
j_gene: TRBJ1-2
v_gene: TRBV7-9

CDR3aa: ASSAEGQGAMETQY
d_gene: TRBD1
j_gene: TRBJ2-5
v_gene: TRBV9

CDR3aa: ASRGGAGTEAF
d_gene: -
j_gene: TRBJ1-1
v_gene: TRBV12-3/TRBV12-4

CDR3aa: ASSAPDRDYEQY
d_gene: TRBD1
j_gene: TRBJ2-7
v_gene: TRBV27

CDR3aa: SVEPSGDRNTEAF
d_gene: -
j_gene: TRBJ1-1
v_gene: TRBV29-1

CDR3aa: ASSLAPGLASFGEETQY
d_gene: TRBD2
j_gene: TRBJ2-5
v_gene: TRBV11-1

CDR3aa: ASSYAPLIVGGELF
d_gene: -
j_gene: TRBJ2-2
v_gene: TRBV4-1

CDR3aa: ASSQTGTGAYEQY
d_gene: TRBD1
j_gene: TRBJ2-7
v_gene: TRBV12-3/TRBV12-4

CDR3aa: ASSDRQGSRETQY
d_gene: -
j_gene: TRBJ2-5
v_gene: TRBV21-1

CDR3aa: ASSLRSISGNTIH
d_gene: -
j_gene: TRBJ1-3
v_gene: TRBV7-2

CDR3aa: ASSSGERPGLGPTGANVLT
d_gene: -
j_gene: TRBJ2-6
v_gene: TRBV12-3/TRBV12-4

CDR3aa: ASSLVGQFTDTQY
d_gene: -
j_gene: TRBJ2-3
v_gene: TRBV5-1

CDR3aa: ASSPPVGAEAF
d_gene: -
j_gene: TRBJ1-1
v_gene: TRBV18

CDR3aa: SARALGQGYEQY
d_gene: TRBD1
j_gene: TRBJ2-7
v_gene: TRBV20-1

CDR3aa: ASSSDRNTGELF
d_gene: -
j_gene: TRBJ2-2
v_gene: TRBV7-9

CDR3aa: ASSPGGVEQY
d_gene: -
j_gene: TRBJ2-7
v_gene: TRBV6-6

CDR3aa: ASGNSPLH
d_gene: -
j_gene: TRBJ1-6
v_gene: TRBV3-1

CDR3aa: ASSLDRGGGITEAF
d_gene: -
j_gene: TRBJ1-1
v_gene: TRBV12-3/TRBV12-4

CDR3aa: ASSVAGTWETQY
d_gene: -
j_gene: TRBJ2-5
v_gene: TRBV9

CDR3aa: ASSYSGTGELF
d_gene: -
j_gene: TRBJ2-2
v_gene: TRBV6-2/TRBV6-3

CDR3aa: ASSPGAGVGSGALF
d_gene: TRBD2
j_gene: TRBJ2-2
v_gene: TRBV14

CDR3aa: ASRRLATNPRDEQF
d_gene: TRBD2
j_gene: TRBJ2-1
v_gene: TRBV5-1

CDR3aa: ASSLGTDLLY
d_gene: -
j_gene: TRBJ2-7
v_gene: TRBV7-9

CDR3aa: SVLGANEQF
d_gene: -
j_gene: TRBJ2-1
v_gene: TRBV29-1

CDR3aa: ASSLHRDSGNTIY
d_gene: -
j_gene: TRBJ1-3
v_gene: TRBV5-1

CDR3aa: ASSPALAGGDNEQF
d_gene: TRBD2
j_gene: TRBJ2-1
v_gene: TRBV27